Below are 2 T cell receptor beta chains sequenced from a single sample in a study of cytomegalovirus exposure and HLA in healthy donors. Primers for the PCR totalled 60 Vbeta and 13 Jbeta. Produced via immunoSEQ multiplex PCR; TCRdb's table is partial and in-frame only. The repertoire includes more than 65,000 clones, under 85% of them detected once, and 11% sits in the top ten. Sequenced: PBMCs. These receptors originate from a woman aged 55-69 years in good health and CMV-seropositive.

Written as DNA, the CDR3 is TGTGCCAGCAGCGTGGGGACAGGGGCTGGCAATCAGCCCCAGCATTTT. Translation: CASSVGTGAGNQPQHF. This chain connects TRBV9 to TRBJ1-5; 10 bases are shared with TRBD1. This CDR3 has 16 residues. Germline lookup yields CDR1 SGDLS and CDR2 YYNGEE. J was trimmed by 2 bases and V by 2 bases; bases with no gene match: 4.

This chain uses TRBV6-5 with TRBJ2-7; D not resolved. V was pared by 5 bases and J by 1 base, with 12 bases between. Germline V gene data show CDR1 as MNHEY and CDR2 as SVGAGI. This CDR3 comprises 14 residues. The CDR3 loop reads CASSLTTESYEQYF. As DNA, the CDR3 is TGTGCCAGCAGTCTGACGACTGAGTCCTACGAGCAGTACTTC.